This T cell receptor (beta chain) was found in a study of blood T cell repertoires in COVID-19. On the study more broadly: COVID-19 samples collected from the United States, Italy and Spain covered acute and convalescent phases. PBMCs, B-cell-depleted T cells, or T cells provided the cDNA or gDNA that made up the material.

In the original analysis: Cell counts per sample came from amplifying reference gene primers. The method was immunoSEQ multiplex PCR; TCRdb's version includes in-frame clones alone and lacks a portion of them. The DNA gave D and trimming, while V, J and clone size come from that table. The sample has 200,000 to 250,000 clones; about 83% are singletons. The CDR3 is 15 amino acids. Germline loops: CDR1 SQVTM, CDR2 ANQGSEA. Trimming left V 3 bases short and J 6 bases short, with 20 bases between. The chain uses TRBV29-1 and TRBJ1-2; TRBD1 might be the D (6 bases). Sequenced input: peripheral blood. This TCR came from a woman aged 50 to 65 with active or convalescent COVID-19. This CDR3 reads CSVDHRESLADGYTF. The CDR3 DNA follows: TGCAGCGTTGATCACAGGGAAAGTCTTGCCGATGGCTACACCTTC.